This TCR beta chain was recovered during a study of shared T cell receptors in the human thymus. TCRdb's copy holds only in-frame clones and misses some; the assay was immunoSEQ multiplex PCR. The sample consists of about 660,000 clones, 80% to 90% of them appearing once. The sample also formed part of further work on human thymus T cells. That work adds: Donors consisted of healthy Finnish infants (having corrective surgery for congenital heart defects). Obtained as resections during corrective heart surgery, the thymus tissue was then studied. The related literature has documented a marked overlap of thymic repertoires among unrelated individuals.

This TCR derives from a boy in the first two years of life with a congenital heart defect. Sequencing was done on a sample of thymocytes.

The CDR3 DNA sequence: TGTGCCAGCAGCGTAGAGGCGGGGACGACCCAGTACTTC. As protein: CASSVEAGTTQYF. The chain has TRBV9 and TRBJ2-5, with a possible D match to TRBD2 (6 bases). Deletions cut 0 bases from V and 7 bases from J, with 10 bases between. The CDR3 consists of 13 residues. CDR1 is SGDLS, CDR2 YYNGEE, per germline.